Below, 12 T cell receptor beta chains from the same sample are listed, as sequenced in a study of OX40 agonist ivuxolimab in advanced cancers. Profiled with immunoSEQ multiplex PCR; TCRdb holds only in-frame clones, not every one. Of 65,000 to 75,000 clones detected, roughly 80% appear once; the ten largest clones hold roughly 6.3%. Sequenced material: CD4+ or CD8+ T cells sorted from blood, taken in a trial of the OX40 agonist ivuxolimab. These TCRs come from an adult with an advanced solid tumor such as melanoma, head and neck, liver or kidney cancer.

The CDR3 region has the DNA TGTGCCAGTAGTATTAGGAGGGATTACGAGCAGTACTTC. It translates to CASSIRRDYEQYF. This chain joins TRBV19 and TRBJ2-7; maybe TRBD2 (6 bases). V was cut by 3 bases and J by 4 bases, with 10 bases left in between. Per germline, CDR1 LNHDA and CDR2 SQIVND (reference sequence). The CDR3 runs 13 residues.

The table lists this clone with a count of one. This chain joins TRBV2 and TRBJ1-5, with TRBD1 matching over 7 bases. Trimming removed 5 bases from V and 9 bases from J; junction bases left unmatched: 4. Germline CDR1 reads SNHLY; CDR2 reads FYNNEI. The CDR3 has 12 residues. CDR3 sequence reads: CASSLRTGPQHF. The DNA for the CDR3 is TGTGCCAGCAGTCTTAGGACAGGGCCCCAGCATTTT.

The gene calls are TRBV18 and TRBJ1-1; unclear D gene. The CDR3 runs to 13 residues. V was clipped by 2 bases and J by 2 bases, with 6 bases between them. CDR1 and CDR2 from the germline V gene are KGHSH and LQKENI. The CDR3 is CASSPGLNTEAFF. The CDR3 DNA sequence: TGTGCCAGCTCACCAGGCCTTAACACTGAAGCTTTCTTT.

The CDR3, as DNA: TGCGCCAGCAGTGTACCCAGGGGGCAACTGAACACTGAAGCTTTCTTT. The encoded protein is CASSVPRGQLNTEAFF. The V gene is TRBV10-1, the J gene TRBJ1-1; 8 positions match TRBD1. Germline assignment: CDR1 WNHNN and CDR2 SYGVQD (reference sequence). Trimming removed 4 bases from V and 0 bases from J; junction bases left unmatched: 7. The CDR3 has 16 residues.

The chain recombines TRBV28 with TRBJ1-2, with TRBD1 as a possible D gene (6 bases). The ends were cut back, 1 base at V and 4 bases at J, with 10 bases in the middle. Germline loops: CDR1 MDHEN, CDR2 SYDVKM. This CDR3 spans 14 amino acids. This CDR3 is CASSLLGGAYGYTF. The CDR3 DNA follows: TGTGCCAGCAGTTTATTGGGGGGGGCCTATGGCTACACCTTC.

The gene calls are TRBV7-6 and TRBJ2-7, with 14 positions matching TRBD2. V lost 5 bases, J lost 6 bases, and 9 bases stayed unmatched. This CDR3 has 16 amino acids. Germline V gene lookup returns CDR1 SGHVS and CDR2 FNYEAQ. CDR3 DNA sequence: TGTGCCAGCAGCCTGACTAGCGGGGGGGCCAGTGGCGAGCAGTACGTC. Its translation is CASSLTSGGASGEQYV.

This clone was found once. The chain employs TRBV7-3 and TRBJ2-3, with TRBD2 matching 15 bases. With V trimmed by 5 bases and J by 5 bases, 8 bases remained unmatched. The CDR3 has 17 amino acids. Looked up from germline, CDR1 is SGHTA and CDR2 is FQGTGA. The chain's CDR3 is CASSQGLAGGSGDTQYF. CDR3 DNA: TGTGCCAGCAGCCAGGGACTAGCGGGGGGCTCAGGAGATACGCAGTATTTT.

This clone has a single count. The chain links TRBV5-1 to TRBJ2-7; D uncertain. This CDR3 is built from 11 residues. V dropped 4 bases and J dropped 7 bases, with 9 bases sitting between them. Germline loops: CDR1 SGHRS, CDR2 YFSETQ. CDR3 coding DNA: TGCGCCAGCAGCACAAAGGGAGAGCAGTACGTC. Amino acid sequence: CASSTKGEQYV.

V gene TRBV19 combines with J gene TRBJ1-2; D unclear. The CDR3 has 14 residues. Trimming pared 4 bases from V and 3 bases from J, leaving 12 bases between. Germline V gene data show CDR1 as LNHDA and CDR2 as SQIVND (reference sequence). This CDR3 is CASSTDLGDYGYTF. CDR3 bases: TGTGCCAGTAGTACGGACCTCGGGGACTATGGCTACACCTTC.

The chain links TRBV12-5 to TRBJ1-2, with a weak D call TRBD1 (5 bases). This CDR3 comprises 13 residues. Deletions cut 6 bases from V and 4 bases from J, with 12 bases between. Germline V gene data show CDR1 as LGHNT and CDR2 as FRNRAP. CDR3 in DNA: TGTGCTAGTGGAAAAGACAGAATCTATGGCTACACCTTC. Translated, it gives CASGKDRIYGYTF.

This clone was seen just once. The chain carries TRBV5-1 and TRBJ1-2; D perhaps matches TRBD1 (6 bases). V lost 5 bases, J lost 2 bases, and 10 bases lay in between. CDR3 length: 13 residues. Looked up from germline, CDR1 is SGHRS and CDR2 is YFSETQ. The CDR3: CASRSDSNYGYTF. CDR3 nucleotide sequence: TGCGCCAGCAGATCGGACAGCAACTATGGCTACACCTTC.

The V gene is TRBV7-3, the J gene TRBJ2-1, with TRBD2 matching 7 bases. Germline CDR1 SGHTA, CDR2 FQGTGA. There are 14 residues in the CDR3. V was clipped by 2 bases and J by 9 bases; unmatched bases: 7. DNA of the CDR3: TGTGCCAGCAGCTTAGGGCTAGCGGTGGGTGAGCAGTTCTTC. Translating gives CASSLGLAVGEQFF.